The 5 T cell receptor beta chains given below trace back to one sample, sequenced in a study of shared clonotypes between healthy human individuals (TCRdb year 2020). Library preparation employed the immunoSEQ multiplex PCR assay. The table comes from immuneACCESS by way of TCRdb, which keeps in-frame sequences with V and J called. Part of the clones is missing from these tables; in studies checked, under half for an unresolved V gene and the rest for unknown reasons. In all, the sample holds around 1.4 million clones, and around 98.5% of those were seen once. Approximately 0.4% of the sample goes to the ten largest clones. Material for sequencing was naive CD4+ T cells sorted from blood. This specimen's cell subset or site label, interpreted: CD45RA+ positively selected. The receptors derive from a young man in good health.

This chain connects TRBV15 to TRBJ2-2; D call uncertain. V lost 0 bases and J lost 5, with 10 bases in between. Per the germline V gene, CDR1 is LNHNV and CDR2 is YYDKDF (reference sequence). The CDR3 has 15 amino acids. CDR3 sequence: CATSREGSSTGELFF. As DNA, the CDR3 is TGTGCCACCAGCAGAGAGGGCTCGTCGACCGGGGAGCTGTTTTTT.

The chain uses TRBV9 and TRBJ2-2; tentative D call: TRBD2 (5 bases). Germline V gene sequence: CDR1 SGDLS, CDR2 YYNGEE. The CDR3 has 16 amino acids. Trimming took 0 bases from V and 5 from J, leaving 14 bases between them. CDR3 protein: CASSVDGIYRTGELFF. The DNA of the CDR3 is TGTGCCAGCAGCGTAGACGGGATCTATAGGACCGGGGAGCTGTTTTTT. The variable domain in full, with the rest retrieved from reference TRBV9 and TRBJ2-2, is DSGVTQTPKHLITATGQRVTLRCSPRSGDLSVYWYQQSLDQGLQFLIQYYNGEERAKGNILERFSAQQFPDLHSELNLSSLELGDSALYFCASSVDGIYRTGELFFGEGSRLTVL.

Turning to this clone: Other DNA sequences within the sample encode an identical CDR3. The rearrangement joins TRBV28 to TRBJ1-2; no clear D gene. V lost 2 bases, J lost 8 bases, and 6 bases lay in between. The germline gives CDR1 MDHEN, CDR2 SYDVKM. The CDR3 is made up of 11 amino acids. As DNA, the CDR3 is TGTGCCAGCAGTTTAGTTGAGGGCTACACCTTC. Translation: CASSLVEGYTF.

The chain employs TRBV28 and TRBJ2-1; 10 bases match TRBD2. Germline V gene sequence: CDR1 MDHEN, CDR2 SYDVKM. The trim removed 10 bases at V and 1 base at J, leaving 4 bases unmatched. This CDR3 is built from 14 residues. DNA of the CDR3: TGTGCCACCAAAGCGGGAGGGTCCTACAATGAGCAGTTCTTC. It specifies CATKAGGSYNEQFF.

The chain links TRBV5-4 to TRBJ1-4; TRBD1 matches at 8 bases. The junction had 14 bases not matched to a gene; V was cut back by 1 base and J by 6 bases. Germline V CDR1 and CDR2: SGHNT, YYREEE (reference sequence). This CDR3 contains 18 residues. CDR3 nucleotide sequence: TGTGCCAGCAGCTTGCGGAGGGACGGACACAGGGGGGATGAAAAACTGTTTTTT. Translation: CASSLRRDGHRGDEKLFF.